This T cell receptor (beta chain) derives from a study of T cell repertoires in cytomegalovirus infection. J lost 2 bases, V lost 5 bases, and 3 bases had no gene match. The CDR3 totals 14 residues. Germline assignment: CDR1 MDHEN and CDR2 SYDVKM. A single record per CDR3 protein comes from TCRdb applying MiXCR to the reads. The sample consists of about 920,000 distinct CDR3 sequences, approximately 31% of them appearing once. This clonotype was found a few times. Its matching antigen is unknown. This chain uses TRBV28 with TRBJ2-7, with 10 bases that match TRBD2. The material sequenced was cultured CD8+ T cells from PBMCs, taken from culture after CMV antigen stimulation. This receptor was obtained from a human donor in good health (CMV status not recorded). Some clones in this sample may be carry-over from other donors' samples. The CDR3 region has the DNA TGTGCCAGCAGTACTAGCGGGAACCCCTACGAGCAGTACTTC. Its translation is CASSTSGNPYEQYF. The variable domain in full, with the rest retrieved from reference TRBV28 and TRBJ2-7, is DVKVTQSSRYLVKRTGEKVFLECVQDMDHENMFWYRQDPGLGLRLIYFSYDVKMKEKGDIPEGYSVSREKKERFSLILESASTNQTSMYLCASSTSGNPYEQYFGPGTRLTVT.